The source of this T cell receptor (beta chain) is a study of cytomegalovirus exposure and HLA in healthy donors. Of note for this clone: What it binds is unknown.

Researchers ran the PCR with 60 Vbeta and 13 Jbeta primers. Method: immunoSEQ multiplex PCR; TCRdb's copy keeps in-frame clones and lacks some. Among 100,000 to 150,000 clones listed, 70% to 90% were seen once. Study findings and constraints: Later analysis suggested links between common viral pathogens and several top significant clusters.

Sequencing used PBMCs. The TCR comes from a young man in good health and CMV-seropositive.

CDR3 sequence: CASRSVTGGEQYF. The CDR3 DNA is TGTGCCAGCAGGTCAGTTACAGGGGGCGAGCAGTACTTC. The genes are TRBV27 and TRBJ2-7; 8 bases map to TRBD1. Germline CDR1 reads MNHEY; CDR2 reads SMNVEV (reference sequence). Trimming removed 6 bases from V and 6 bases from J; junction bases left unmatched: 7. This CDR3 is 13 amino acids long.